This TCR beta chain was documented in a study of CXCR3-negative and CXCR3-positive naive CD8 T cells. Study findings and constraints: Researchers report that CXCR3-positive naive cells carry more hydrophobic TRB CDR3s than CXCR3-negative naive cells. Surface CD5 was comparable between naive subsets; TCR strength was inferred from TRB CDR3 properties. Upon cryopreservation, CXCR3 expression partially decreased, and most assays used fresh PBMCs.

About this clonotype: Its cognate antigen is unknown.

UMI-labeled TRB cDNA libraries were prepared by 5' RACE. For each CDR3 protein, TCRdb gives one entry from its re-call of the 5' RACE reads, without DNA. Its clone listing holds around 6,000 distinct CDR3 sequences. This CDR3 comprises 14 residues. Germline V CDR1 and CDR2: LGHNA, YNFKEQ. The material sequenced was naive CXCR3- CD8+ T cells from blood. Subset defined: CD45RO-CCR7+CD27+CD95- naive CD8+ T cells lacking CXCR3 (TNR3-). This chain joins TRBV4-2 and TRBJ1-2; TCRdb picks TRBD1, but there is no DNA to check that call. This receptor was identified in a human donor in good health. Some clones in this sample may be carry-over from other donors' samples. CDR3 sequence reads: CASSQFTGGDGYTF.